This TCR beta chain came from a study of blood T cell repertoires in COVID-19. On the study more broadly: Donors in the United States, Italy and Spain gave samples during acute or convalescent COVID-19. T cells, B-cell-depleted T cells, or PBMCs provided the cDNA or gDNA that served as material.

Per the study methods: Using reference gene primer amplification, nucleated cell counts were estimated. Profiled with immunoSEQ multiplex PCR; TCRdb holds only in-frame clones, not every one. V, J and clone size reflect that table, while D and trimming were determined from the DNA. The repertoire holds roughly 220,000 clones, with around four fifths as singletons. This clone was seen only once. The sequence was collected from a man in his thirties or forties with active or convalescent COVID-19. Sequencing was done on a sample of peripheral blood.

CDR3 bases: TGTGCCAGCGCCAGGGGTTTTGACGGTAACTATGGCTACACCTTC. As protein: CASARGFDGNYGYTF. V is TRBV7-2 and J is TRBJ1-2, with D possibly matching TRBD1 (6 bases). Germline V gene sequence: CDR1 SGHTA, CDR2 FQGNSA. The length of the CDR3 is 15 residues. V dropped 8 bases and J dropped 1 base, with 17 bases sitting between them.